Below, 7 T cell receptor beta chains from the same sample are listed, as sequenced in a study of T cell changes during pregnancy in multiple sclerosis. The protocol was immunoSEQ multiplex PCR, while the TCRdb copy is restricted to in-frame clones and leaves out a portion. The sample includes tens of thousands of clones, roughly 87% seen only once; the top ten take over 1%. The specimen comprised CD4+ T cells from peripheral blood mononuclear cells, sampled after pregnancy. The receptors were sampled from a female donor with multiple sclerosis, enrolled in a pregnancy study.

The V call is TRBV28, the J call TRBJ1-5; D possibly corresponds to TRBD1 (5 bases). Per germline, CDR1 MDHEN and CDR2 SYDVKM. This CDR3 is built from 14 residues. Trimming left V 3 bases short and J 4 bases short, with 10 bases between. The CDR3 region is CASSFLGGNQPQHF. The CDR3 coding sequence is TGTGCCAGCAGTTTCCTGGGGGGGAATCAGCCCCAGCATTTT.

The CDR3 DNA sequence: TGTGCCAGCAGCGTAGCGGGACTAGGGAGAAATGAGCAGTTCTTC. Amino acid sequence: CASSVAGLGRNEQFF. J is TRBJ2-1 and V is TRBV9; 8 positions match TRBD2. V was pared by 0 bases and J by 7 bases, with 6 bases of the junction left unmatched. The CDR3 spans 15 residues. Germline V gene data show CDR1 as SGDLS and CDR2 as YYNGEE.

For the CDR3, the DNA is TGTGCCAGCAGCTTAGCCGGGGGGAAGGGCTACACCTTC. Its protein is CASSLAGGKGYTF. The rearrangement joins TRBV7-9 to TRBJ1-2, with a possible D match to TRBD1 (5 bases). CDR1 SEHNR and CDR2 FQNEAQ come from the germline V gene (reference sequence). V lost 0 bases and J lost 8, with 10 bases in between. The CDR3 totals 13 residues.

The chain employs TRBV5-1 and TRBJ2-2, with TRBD1 as a possible D gene (6 bases). Trimming removed 2 bases at V and 6 bases at J, with 11 bases between. This CDR3 spans 14 amino acids. Germline V gene sequence: CDR1 SGHRS, CDR2 YFSETQ. The CDR3 is CASSLQGSAGELFF. CDR3 DNA sequence: TGCGCCAGCAGCTTACAGGGTTCCGCCGGGGAGCTGTTTTTT.

The CDR3 reads CASSLGPAQYF. For the CDR3, the DNA is TGTGCCAGCAGCTTAGGTCCGGCGCAGTATTTT. This chain uses TRBV11-1 with TRBJ2-3, with unresolved D. V lost 1 base and J 10 bases, leaving 6 bases between the germline ends. Germline V gene lookup returns CDR1 SGHAT and CDR2 FQDESV (reference sequence). This CDR3 has 11 amino acids.

The chain employs TRBV2 and TRBJ1-5, with TRBD1 identical over 12 bases. Germline V gives CDR1 SNHLY, CDR2 FYNNEI. Trimming took 6 bases from V and 6 from J; bases not matched to a gene: 3. CDR3 length equals 14 residues. CDR3 sequence reads: CASRGTGGGQPQHF. CDR3 nucleotide sequence: TGTGCCAGCAGGGGGACAGGGGGCGGTCAGCCCCAGCATTTT.

V usage is TRBV28 and J usage is TRBJ2-7; the D gene is possibly TRBD2 (6 bases). V was clipped by 2 bases and J by 0 bases, with 11 bases between them. This CDR3 has 15 amino acids. The germline gives CDR1 MDHEN, CDR2 SYDVKM. The CDR3 protein is CASSLPGGTSYEQYF. CDR3 bases: TGTGCCAGCAGTTTACCTGGGGGGACCTCCTACGAGCAGTACTTC.